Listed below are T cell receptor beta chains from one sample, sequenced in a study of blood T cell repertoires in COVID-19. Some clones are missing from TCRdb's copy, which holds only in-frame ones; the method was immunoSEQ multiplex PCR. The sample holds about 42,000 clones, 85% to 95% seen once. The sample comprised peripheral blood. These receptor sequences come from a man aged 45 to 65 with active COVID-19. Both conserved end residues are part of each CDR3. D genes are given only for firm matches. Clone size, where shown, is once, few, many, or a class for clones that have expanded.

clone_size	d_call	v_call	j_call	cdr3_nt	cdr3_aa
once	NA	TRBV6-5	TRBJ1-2	TGTGCCAGCAGTTACGGGGGGTACTATGGCTACACCTTC	CASSYGGYYGYTF
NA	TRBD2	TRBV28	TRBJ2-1	TGTGCCAGCAGTTTATTCACCCTCCTAGCGGGAGGCGGGTCCTACAATGAGCAGTTCTTC	CASSLFTLLAGGGSYNEQFF
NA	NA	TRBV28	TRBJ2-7	TGTGCCAGCAGTTTATACAGATACGAGCAGTACTTC	CASSLYRYEQYF
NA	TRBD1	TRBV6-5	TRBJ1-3	TGTGCCAGCAGGGCAACAGGGGGCTCTGGAAACACCATATATTTT	CASRATGGSGNTIYF
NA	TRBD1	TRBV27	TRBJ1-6	TGTGCCAGCAGTTTTCAAGGACAGGGGCACTCACCCCTCCACTTT	CASSFQGQGHSPLHF
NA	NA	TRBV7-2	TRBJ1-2	TGTGCCAGCAGCTTCGCGGATCCCGTTGGTGGCTACACCTTC	CASSFADPVGGYTF
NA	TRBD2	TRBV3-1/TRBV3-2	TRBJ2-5	TGTGCCAGCAGCCAAGATCTCGGTAGCGGGGGGCAAGAGACCCAGTACTTC	CASSQDLGSGGQETQYF
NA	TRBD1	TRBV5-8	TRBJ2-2	TGTGCCAGCAGCCCCGGACAGGGGAACACCGGGGAGCTGTTTTTT	CASSPGQGNTGELFF
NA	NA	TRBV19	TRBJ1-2	TGTGCCAGTAGTAAGGGGGACGGCTATGGCTACACCTTC	CASSKGDGYGYTF
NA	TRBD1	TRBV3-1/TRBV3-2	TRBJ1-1	TGTGCCAGCAGCGACAGGGGGCTACGGGCAGCTTTCTTT	CASSDRGLRAAFF
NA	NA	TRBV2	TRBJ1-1	TGTGCCAGCAGCTATGACAGGTTTGATGAAGCTTTCTTT	CASSYDRFDEAFF
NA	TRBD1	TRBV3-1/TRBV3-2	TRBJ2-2	TGTGCCAGCAGCCCAAACAGGGGCAGGGGCGGGGAGCTGTTTTTT	CASSPNRGRGGELFF
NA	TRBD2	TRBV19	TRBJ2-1	TGTGCCAGTAGTCCGCGATCCGGGACTAGCGGGAGGAGAAATGAGCAGTTCTTC	CASSPRSGTSGRRNEQFF
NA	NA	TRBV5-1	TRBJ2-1	TGCGCCAGCAGCCAAACGACAGATAGATACAATGAGCAGTTCTTC	CASSQTTDRYNEQFF
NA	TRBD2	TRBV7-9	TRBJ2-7	TGTGCCAGCAGCCCCACCCCACTAGCGGGAGCAAGGGAGCAGTACTTC	CASSPTPLAGAREQYF
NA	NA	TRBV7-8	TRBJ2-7	TGTGCCAGCAGCCCGAAAGCATCCTACGAGCAGTACTTC	CASSPKASYEQYF
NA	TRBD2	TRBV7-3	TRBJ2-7	TGTGCCAGCAGCTTTAATAGCGGGGAGCAGTACTTC	CASSFNSGEQYF
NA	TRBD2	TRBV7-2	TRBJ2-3	TGTGCCAGCAGCATACAAGCGGGAGGGAGCACAGATACGCAGTATTTT	CASSIQAGGSTDTQYF
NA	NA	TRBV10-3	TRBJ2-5	TGTGCCATCAGTGACTCCGGTGGAGCCCAAGAGACCCAGTACTTC	CAISDSGGAQETQYF
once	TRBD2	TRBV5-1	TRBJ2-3	TGCGCCAGCAGTTGGACTAGCGGGAGTCCAGATACGCAGTATTTT	CASSWTSGSPDTQYF
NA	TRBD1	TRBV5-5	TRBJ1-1	TGTGCCAGCAGCTTGGAGGGCCCACGGGACAGAGCTTTCTTT	CASSLEGPRDRAFF
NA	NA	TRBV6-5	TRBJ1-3	TGTGCCAGCCGGGGAGGAAACACCATATATTTT	CASRGGNTIYF
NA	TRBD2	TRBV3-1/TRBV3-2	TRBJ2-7	TGTGCCAGCAGCCAAGATGGCCTAGCGGGAGTTTACGAGCAGTACTTC	CASSQDGLAGVYEQYF
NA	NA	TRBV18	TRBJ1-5	TGTGCCAGCTCACAAGCGGGAAGCAATCAGCCCCAGCATTTT	CASSQAGSNQPQHF
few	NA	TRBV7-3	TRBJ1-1	TGTGCCAGCAGCTTAATCGGGGGGGCTCGGACTGAAGCTTTCTTT	CASSLIGGARTEAFF
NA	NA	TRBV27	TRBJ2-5	TGTGCCAGCAGCCTACGGGGGAGCGTTCATCGCATGGTGGAGACCCAGTACTTC	CASSLRGSVHRMVETQYF
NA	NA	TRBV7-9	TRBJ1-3	TGTGCCAGCAGGAAAAACGGGGGGGTTTCTGGAAACACCATATATTTT	CASRKNGGVSGNTIYF
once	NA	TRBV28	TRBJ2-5	TGTGCCAGCAGTTTACGAGGGCAGTGGGGAGAGACCCAGTACTTC	CASSLRGQWGETQYF
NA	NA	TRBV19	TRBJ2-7	TGTGCCAGTAGTAGAACCATCAGCTCCTACGAGCAGTACTTC	CASSRTISSYEQYF
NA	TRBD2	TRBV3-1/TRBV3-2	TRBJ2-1	TGTGCCAGCAGCCAAGCGGGCGGGAGGGCCGGGTTGGATGAGCAGTTCTTC	CASSQAGGRAGLDEQFF
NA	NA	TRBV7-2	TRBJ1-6	TGTGCCAGCAGCTTCAGTAGGGAGTCACCCCTCCACTTT	CASSFSRESPLHF
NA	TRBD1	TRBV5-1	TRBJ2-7	TGCGCCAGCAGCTTGGAAAGGACAGGGTACTCCTACGAGCAGTACTTC	CASSLERTGYSYEQYF
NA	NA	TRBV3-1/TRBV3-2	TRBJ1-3	TGTGCCAGCAGCCAAGATCTCGTGGGAAACACCATATATTTT	CASSQDLVGNTIYF
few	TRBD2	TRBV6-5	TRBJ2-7	TGTGCCAGCAGCCGACTAGCGGGAGTGGTTGAGCAGTACTTC	CASSRLAGVVEQYF
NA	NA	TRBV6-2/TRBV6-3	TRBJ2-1	TGTGCCAGCAGTTTTTCCCCGGGGACCTACAATGAGCAGTTCTTC	CASSFSPGTYNEQFF
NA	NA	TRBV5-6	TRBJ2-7	TGTGCCAGCAGCTTACTAGCCTCAAGCGAGCAGTACTTC	CASSLLASSEQYF
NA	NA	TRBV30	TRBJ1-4	TGTGCCTGGAGTCTAACTCGGGGAGGGGAAAAACTGTTTTTT	CAWSLTRGGEKLFF
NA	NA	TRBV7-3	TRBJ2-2	TGTGCCAGCAGCCCCAGGGGAAGCGAGTTCGGGGAGCTGTTTTTT	CASSPRGSEFGELFF
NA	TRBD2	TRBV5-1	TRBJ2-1	TGCGCCAGCAGCTGGCTAGCGGGAGGGCCCAATGAGCAGTTCTTC	CASSWLAGGPNEQFF
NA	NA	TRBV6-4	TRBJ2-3	TGTGCCAGCAGTTCCGCCCCGACATCTAGCACAGATACGCAGTATTTT	CASSSAPTSSTDTQYF
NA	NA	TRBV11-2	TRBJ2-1	TGTGCCAGCAGGACCTCGGGAGCTAACTACAATGAGCAGTTCTTC	CASRTSGANYNEQFF
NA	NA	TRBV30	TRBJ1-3	TGTGCCTGGAATCGAGACGGGGCTGGAAACACCATATATTTT	CAWNRDGAGNTIYF
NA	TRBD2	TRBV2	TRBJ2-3	TGTGCCAGCAGCCTAGGACTAGCGGGAGGTCGGGGAGATACGCAGTATTTT	CASSLGLAGGRGDTQYF
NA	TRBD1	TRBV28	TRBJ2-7	TGTGCCAGCAGTTTAGTATCCGGGACAGGGACCCACGAGCAGTACTTC	CASSLVSGTGTHEQYF
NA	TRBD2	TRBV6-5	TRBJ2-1	TGTGCCAGCAGGAAGCGGGAGGGCTACAATGAGCAGTTCTTC	CASRKREGYNEQFF